The 8 T cell receptor beta chains listed next were all sequenced from one sample in a study of blood T cell repertoires in COVID-19 (dated by TCRdb to the early 2020s). Library preparation employed the immunoSEQ multiplex PCR assay. Entries here come from immuneACCESS through TCRdb and include only in-frame sequences with V and J called. Some clones fail to appear in such tables; in the studies checked, an unresolved V gene covers under half of the shortfall, and the cause of the remainder is unknown. The sample data list around 260,000 clones, and roughly 85% of these were observed just once. The ten top clones hold less than 6% of the sample. Sequenced input: peripheral blood. These receptors all come from a man aged 60 to 69 who had recovered from COVID-19.

V is TRBV18 and J is TRBJ2-2; a possible D gene is TRBD2 (5 bases). The CDR3 loop spans 14 amino acids. Germline V gene data show CDR1 as KGHSH and CDR2 as LQKENI. Deletions cut 2 bases from V and 4 bases from J, with 8 bases between. In DNA form, the CDR3 reads TGTGCCAGCTCACCAGGCACTAGCACCGGGGAGCTGTTTTTT. This encodes CASSPGTSTGELFF.

The V gene is TRBV18, the J gene TRBJ1-2, with TRBD1 as a possible D gene (5 bases). Looked up from germline, CDR1 is KGHSH and CDR2 is LQKENI. This CDR3 is built from 13 residues. Trimming shortened V by 2 bases and J by 4 bases, and 8 bases separated the two germline ends. The chain's CDR3 is CASSPTGSYGYTF. The CDR3 nucleotides read TGTGCCAGCTCACCAACAGGTTCCTATGGCTACACCTTC.

V is TRBV11-2 and J is TRBJ2-7; D remains ambiguous. The V gene's germline CDR1 is SGHAT and CDR2 FQNNGV. The CDR3 is 15 residues long. Trimming took 2 bases from V and 5 from J, leaving 16 bases between them. CDR3 in amino acids: CASSLFGSSVDEQYF. The CDR3 DNA reads as TGTGCCAGCAGCTTATTTGGCAGTTCTGTCGACGAGCAGTACTTC.

This clone was detected once. Mismatch with germline at one junction end may stem from a read error. Other DNA sequences in this sample translate to the same CDR3. The chain is built from TRBV29-1 and TRBJ2-7; 12 bases match TRBD1. Per germline, CDR1 SQVTM and CDR2 ANQGSEA. CDR3 length equals 17 residues. Here the CDR3 reads CSVEDGGTGGHLDEQYF. The CDR3 DNA reads TGCAGTGTTGAAGACGGCGGGACAGGGGGCCATTTGGACGAGCAGTACTTC.

This chain joins TRBV28 and TRBJ2-3; 9 bases are a match to TRBD1. Germline assignment: CDR1 MDHEN and CDR2 SYDVKM. This CDR3 region has 15 residues. Trimming took 5 bases from V and 1 from J; bases not matched to a gene: 4. The DNA of the CDR3 is TGTGCCAGCAGTCCACAGGGGGCTGGCACAGATACGCAGTATTTT. It specifies CASSPQGAGTDTQYF.

The V and J genes are TRBV21-1 and TRBJ1-2; the table's D call, TRBD1, was not checked against the DNA. TRBV21-1 is listed as a pseudogene. The CDR3 sequence is 17 residues long. CDR3 nucleotide sequence: TGTGCCAGCAGCAAATTCAGGGGTCCAGTGTGCCCTTGCGGCTACACCTTC. It encodes CASSKFRGPVCPCGYTF.

This chain uses TRBV15 with TRBJ1-6, with D perhaps TRBD1 (5 bases). Germline V gene data show CDR1 as LNHNV and CDR2 as YYDKDF (reference sequence). V lost 0 bases and J lost 9, with 15 bases in between. The CDR3 spans 16 residues. The CDR3 region is CATSRDQGLGSSPLHF. In nucleotides, the CDR3 is TGTGCCACCAGCAGAGATCAGGGACTCGGGAGTTCACCCCTCCACTTT.

The chain links TRBV24-1 to TRBJ2-2; possibly TRBD2 for D (5 bases). V lost 1 base, J lost 6 bases, and 20 bases lay in between. The CDR3 runs 18 residues. Germline V gene sequence: CDR1 KGHDR, CDR2 SFDVKD. The CDR3 sequence: CATSDFGTGSPGSGELFF. In nucleotides, the CDR3 is TGTGCCACCAGTGATTTTGGTACGGGGTCCCCCGGCTCCGGGGAGCTGTTTTTT.